Below are 20 T cell receptor beta chains sequenced from a single sample in a study of T cell responses to AZD1222 COVID-19 vaccine. The method was immunoSEQ multiplex PCR; TCRdb's version includes in-frame clones alone and lacks a portion of them. The repertoire holds about 150,000 clones, with about 86% as singletons. Here the sequenced sample was peripheral blood, taken 28 days after the second AZD1222 dose. The receptor source for this set is an adult who received the AZD1222 COVID-19 vaccine.

This chain links TRBV28 with TRBJ1-2; 7 nucleotides align to TRBD1. The CDR3 is 14 residues long. The ends lost 3 bases at V and 8 bases at J; junction bases unmatched: 9. Germline lookup yields CDR1 MDHEN and CDR2 SYDVKM. The chain's CDR3 is CASSLVPGGKGYTF. The CDR3 coding sequence is TGTGCCAGCAGTTTGGTCCCAGGGGGGAAAGGCTACACCTTC.

The rearrangement links TRBV9 to TRBJ2-5; D is unresolved. The germline V and J ends were trimmed by 3 bases and 2 bases, with 11 bases remaining between them. The germline gives CDR1 SGDLS, CDR2 YYNGEE. This CDR3 has 14 amino acids. CDR3 amino acids: CASSGLVAQETQYF. The CDR3 region has the DNA TGTGCCAGCAGCGGTCTGGTGGCTCAAGAGACCCAGTACTTC.

This rearrangement joins TRBV10-1 to TRBJ1-4, with 7 bases fitting TRBD1. CDR3 length: 15 residues. V was clipped by 4 bases and J by 6 bases; unmatched bases: 8. In germline, CDR1 is WNHNN, CDR2 SYGVQD (reference sequence). CDR3 loop: CASSGTGTVDEKLFF. The DNA of the CDR3 is TGCGCCAGCAGTGGGACCGGGACAGTGGATGAAAAACTGTTTTTT.

This rearrangement joins TRBV19 to TRBJ2-5, with unresolved D. Germline CDR1 is LNHDA and CDR2 is SQIVND (reference sequence). The V end was cut by 2 bases, the J end by 1 base, with 5 bases between. The length of the CDR3 is 13 residues. In nucleotides, the CDR3 is TGTGCCAGTAGTATAAGGGTCCAAGAGACCCAGTACTTC. Translating it yields CASSIRVQETQYF.

This sequence joins TRBV30 and TRBJ1-2, with 7 bases that match TRBD1. This CDR3 contains 12 residues. J was trimmed by 8 bases and V by 3 bases; bases with no gene match: 6. Germline V gene data show CDR1 as GTSNPN and CDR2 as SVGIG (reference sequence). CDR3 DNA sequence: TGTGCCTGGAGGAAGGGGGCCAAGGGCTACACCTTC. Protein: CAWRKGAKGYTF.

The chain links TRBV5-1 to TRBJ2-5; no clear D gene. The germline gives CDR1 SGHRS, CDR2 YFSETQ. Between the trimmed V and J ends, which lost 0 bases and 4 bases, there was a span of 7 bases. This CDR3 has 13 amino acids. The CDR3 is CASSLGVGETQYF. The CDR3 DNA sequence: TGCGCCAGCAGCTTGGGGGTGGGAGAGACCCAGTACTTC.

This chain connects TRBV4-2 to TRBJ2-3; D is perhaps TRBD1 or TRBD2 (5 bases each). Per the germline V gene, CDR1 is LGHNA and CDR2 is YNFKEQ. V lost 7 bases and J 5 bases, leaving 16 bases between the germline ends. The CDR3 is 14 amino acids. The CDR3 sequence is CASTNRGARDTQYF. CDR3 sequence (DNA): TGTGCCAGCACCAATCGAGGGGCCAGAGATACGCAGTATTTT.

The chain recombines TRBV15 with TRBJ2-5; 10 bases are shared with TRBD1. CDR3 length equals 16 residues. J gave up 4 bases and V 4 bases, and 9 bases lay outside the gene matches. Germline CDR1 reads LNHNV; CDR2 reads YYDKDF (reference sequence). CDR3 sequence reads: CATSKLGTGVRETQYF. CDR3 nucleotides: TGTGCCACCAGCAAACTTGGGACAGGGGTGCGAGAGACCCAGTACTTC.

This clone was observed a few times. This chain links TRBV19 with TRBJ1-1, with 7 bases lining up with TRBD1. The CDR3 runs 14 residues. Trimming removed 7 bases from V and 1 base from J; junction bases left unmatched: 6. CDR1 and CDR2 (germline): LNHDA, SQIVND (reference sequence). CDR3: CASITGQTNTEAFF. CDR3 sequence (DNA): TGTGCCAGTATCACGGGACAGACGAACACTGAAGCTTTCTTT.

V and J are TRBV6-5 and TRBJ1-1; D ambiguous. Germline loops: CDR1 MNHEY, CDR2 SVGAGI. V shed 5 bases and J shed 1 base, with 8 bases lying between them. This CDR3 is built from 13 residues. Here the CDR3 reads CASSRTENTEAFF. The CDR3 nucleotides are TGTGCCAGCAGTCGGACGGAGAACACTGAAGCTTTCTTT.

This chain joins TRBV2 and TRBJ1-6, with D maybe TRBD1 (6 bases). The CDR3 runs to 15 residues. The germline V gene has CDR1 SNHLY and CDR2 FYNNEI. V was clipped by 8 bases and J by 10 bases, with 21 bases between them. The CDR3 here is CASQLGGGGRSPLHF. Here the CDR3 DNA reads TGTGCCAGCCAACTCGGAGGGGGGGGGCGATCACCCCTCCACTTT.

V gene TRBV6-2 or TRBV6-3 combines with J gene TRBJ2-5, with 11 bases fitting TRBD2. Unmatched junction bases numbered 3, after V lost 2 bases and J lost 4 bases. Germline CDR1 MNHEY, CDR2 SVGEGT. The CDR3 is 15 residues long. The CDR3 sequence is CASSYTSGSGETQYF. CDR3 sequence (DNA): TGTGCCAGCAGTTACACTAGCGGGAGCGGAGAGACCCAGTACTTC.

This clone was found many times. The chain combines TRBV9 with TRBJ1-5, with 7 bases lining up with TRBD1. The germline V gene encodes CDR1 SGDLS and CDR2 YYNGEE. The CDR3 consists of 15 residues. The V segment lost 0 bases and the J segment 3 bases; nucleotides outside the gene matches: 3. CDR3 DNA sequence: TGTGCCAGCAGCGTAGTACAGGGGCCCAATCAGCCCCAGCATTTT. Translating it yields CASSVVQGPNQPQHF.

The chain couples TRBV12-3 or TRBV12-4 to TRBJ1-2; D is undetermined. CDR3 length equals 13 residues. V was trimmed by 6 bases and J by 2 bases, leaving 10 bases between them. The CDR3 region has the DNA TGTGCCAGCAGGGCGGCCTCCAACTATGGCTACACCTTC. Amino acids: CASRAASNYGYTF.

The chain couples TRBV27 to TRBJ2-7, with 12 bases lining up with TRBD2. The CDR3 consists of 15 residues. Germline V gives CDR1 MNHEY, CDR2 SMNVEV (reference sequence). The V gene end was trimmed by 4 bases and the J gene end by 7 bases; junction bases not matched to a gene: 8. DNA of the CDR3: TGTGCCAGCAGTTCGCGACTAGCGGGGGCCGTGGAGCAGTACTTC. Residues: CASSSRLAGAVEQYF.

This sequence joins TRBV7-2 and TRBJ2-5, with 10 bases that match TRBD1. Trimming took 5 bases from V and 4 from J; bases not matched to a gene: 13. The CDR3 is 17 residues long. Germline V gene data show CDR1 as SGHTA and CDR2 as FQGNSA. The CDR3: CASSVKGQGMGVETQYF. The DNA of the CDR3 is TGTGCCAGCAGCGTAAAGGGACAGGGGATGGGAGTAGAGACCCAGTACTTC. The full variable domain, in which reference TRBV7-2 and TRBJ2-5 provide the parts outside the CDR3, is GAGVSQSPSNKVTEKGKDVELRCDPISGHTALYWYRQSLGQGLEFLIYFQGNSAPDKSGLPSDRFSAERTGGSVSTLTIQRTQQEDSAVYLCASSVKGQGMGVETQYFGPGTRLLVL.

The chain joins TRBV5-1 to TRBJ2-5; no clear D. The V gene's germline CDR1 is SGHRS and CDR2 YFSETQ. The CDR3 extends over 17 amino acids. V dropped 0 bases and J dropped 1 base, with 16 bases sitting between them. CDR3 sequence (DNA): TGCGCCAGCAGCTTGGACGGAAATGGTCCCACCCAAGAGACCCAGTACTTC. It specifies CASSLDGNGPTQETQYF.

The chain employs TRBV6-4 and TRBJ2-1, with a tentative D call TRBD2 (5 bases). Germline V lookup: CDR1 MRHNA, CDR2 SNTAGT. The V gene lost 0 bases and the J gene lost 8 bases, with 14 bases spanning the gap. This CDR3 is 15 amino acids long. The DNA of the CDR3 is TGTGCCAGCAGTGACTCAATCAGCGGAAGCGATGAGCAGTTCTTC. Translating it yields CASSDSISGSDEQFF.

This chain links TRBV7-2 with TRBJ1-1, with TRBD1 identical over 12 bases. The V and J ends lost 5 bases and 5 bases, in that order; junction bases with no gene match: 3. Germline V gene data show CDR1 as SGHTA and CDR2 as FQGNSA. The CDR3 sequence is 14 residues long. This chain's CDR3 is CASSRDRGRTEAFF. The CDR3 DNA is TGTGCCAGCAGCCGGGACAGGGGGCGGACTGAAGCTTTCTTT. Full variable domain (remainder filled in from reference TRBV7-2 and TRBJ1-1): GAGVSQSPSNKVTEKGKDVELRCDPISGHTALYWYRQSLGQGLEFLIYFQGNSAPDKSGLPSDRFSAERTGGSVSTLTIQRTQQEDSAVYLCASSRDRGRTEAFFGQGTRLTVV.

For this clone: The germline gene is not matched at one end of the junction; a read error may be the cause. This chain connects TRBV10-3 to TRBJ1-4; no clear D gene. The CDR3 is made up of 16 amino acids. In germline, CDR1 is ENHRY, CDR2 SYGVKD. CDR3 amino acids: CAISEEASKSNEKLFF. The DNA of the CDR3 is TGTGCCATCAGTGAGGAGGCCAGTAAAAGTAATGAGAAACTGTTTTTT.